The present TCR beta chain was sequenced within a study of blood T cell repertoires in COVID-19. Study overall: The United States, Italy and Spain supplied acute and convalescent COVID-19 samples. PBMCs, B-cell-depleted T cells, or T cells provided the cDNA or gDNA that made up the material.

The CDR3 contains 17 residues. With 3 bases removed from V and 2 bases from J, the gap between germline ends came to 19 bases. Per germline, CDR1 LGHNT and CDR2 FRNRAP. In the study's own analysis: How many nucleated cells were present was estimated from reference gene primer amplification. Using immunoSEQ multiplex PCR, the repertoire was profiled, and TCRdb retains in-frame clones only, with some absent. V, J and clone size derive from that table, while D and trimming were established from the DNA sequence. The table lists some 150,000 clones, approximately 85% of them singletons. V is TRBV12-5 and J is TRBJ1-2, with D tentatively TRBD1 (5 bases). This sequence was found in a man between 60 and 70 years old who had recovered from COVID-19. The sample taken for sequencing was peripheral blood. CDR3 in DNA: TGTGCTAGTGGTTTACCCTCGGCAGGGCCTATCAACTATGGCTACACCTTC. Its protein is CASGLPSAGPINYGYTF.